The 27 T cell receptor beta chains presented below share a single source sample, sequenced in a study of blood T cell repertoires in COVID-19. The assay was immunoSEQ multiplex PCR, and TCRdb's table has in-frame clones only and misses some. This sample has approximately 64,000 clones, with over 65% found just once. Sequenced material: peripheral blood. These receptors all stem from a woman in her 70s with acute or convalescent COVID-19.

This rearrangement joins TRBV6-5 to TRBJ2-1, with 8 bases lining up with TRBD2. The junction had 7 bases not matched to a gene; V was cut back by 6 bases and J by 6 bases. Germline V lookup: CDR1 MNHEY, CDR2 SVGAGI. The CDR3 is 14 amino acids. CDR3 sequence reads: CASSSRGGTNEQFF. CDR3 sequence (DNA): TGTGCCAGCAGCAGCCGGGGGGGGACCAATGAGCAGTTCTTC.

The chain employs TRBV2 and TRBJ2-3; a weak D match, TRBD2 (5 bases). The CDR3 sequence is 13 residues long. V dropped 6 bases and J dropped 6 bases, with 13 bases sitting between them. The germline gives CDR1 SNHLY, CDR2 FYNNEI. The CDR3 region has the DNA TGTGCCAGCAGGGTATACGGGGAGGATACGCAGTATTTT. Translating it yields CASRVYGEDTQYF.

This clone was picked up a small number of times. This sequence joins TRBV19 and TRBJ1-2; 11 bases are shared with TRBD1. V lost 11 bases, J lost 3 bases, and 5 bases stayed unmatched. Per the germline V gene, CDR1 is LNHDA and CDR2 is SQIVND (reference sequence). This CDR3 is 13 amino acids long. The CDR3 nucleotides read TGTGCCGGCTCGGGACAGGGGGACTATGGCTACACCTTC. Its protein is CAGSGQGDYGYTF. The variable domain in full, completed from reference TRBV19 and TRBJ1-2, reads DGGITQSPKYLFRKEGQNVTLSCEQNLNHDAMYWYRQDPGQGLRLIYYSQIVNDFQKGDIAEGYSVSREKKESFPLTVTSAQKNPTAFYLCAGSGQGDYGYTFGSGTRLTVV.

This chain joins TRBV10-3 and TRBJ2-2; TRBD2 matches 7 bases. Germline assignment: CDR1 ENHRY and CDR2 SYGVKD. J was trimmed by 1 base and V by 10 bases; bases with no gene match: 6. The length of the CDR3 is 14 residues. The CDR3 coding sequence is TGTGCCACCGGGGGAGGGAGGAACACCGGGGAGCTGTTTTTT. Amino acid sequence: CATGGGRNTGELFF.

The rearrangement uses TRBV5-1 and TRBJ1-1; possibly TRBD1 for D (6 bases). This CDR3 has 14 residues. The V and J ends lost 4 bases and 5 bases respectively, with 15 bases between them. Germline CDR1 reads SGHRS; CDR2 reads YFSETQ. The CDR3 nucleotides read TGCGCCAGCAGCCGTGCCGGACAGACAACTGAAGCTTTCTTT. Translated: CASSRAGQTTEAFF.

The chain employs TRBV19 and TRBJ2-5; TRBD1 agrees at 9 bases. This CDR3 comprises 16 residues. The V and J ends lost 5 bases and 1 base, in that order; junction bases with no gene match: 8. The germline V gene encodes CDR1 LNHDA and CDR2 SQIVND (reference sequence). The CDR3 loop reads CASSLGTGTGQETQYF. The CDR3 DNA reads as TGTGCCAGTAGTTTAGGGACAGGGACGGGCCAAGAGACCCAGTACTTC.

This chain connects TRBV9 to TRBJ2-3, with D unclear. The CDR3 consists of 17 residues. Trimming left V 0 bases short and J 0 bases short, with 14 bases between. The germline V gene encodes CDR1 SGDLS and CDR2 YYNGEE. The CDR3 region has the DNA TGTGCCAGCAGCGTAGCCGGGTCTAGTGGAAGCACAGATACGCAGTATTTT. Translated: CASSVAGSSGSTDTQYF.

The CDR3 sequence: CASSVDGTRDNEQFF. CDR3 bases: TGTGCCAGCAGCGTAGATGGCACTAGAGACAATGAGCAGTTCTTC. The chain carries TRBV9 and TRBJ2-1, with D possibly TRBD2 on 5 matching bases. The V end lost 0 bases, the J end lost 5 bases, and 12 bases lay between the germline ends. The CDR3 has 15 residues. Germline CDR1 and CDR2: SGDLS and YYNGEE. The whole variable domain, remainder taken from reference TRBV9 and TRBJ2-1, is DSGVTQTPKHLITATGQRVTLRCSPRSGDLSVYWYQQSLDQGLQFLIQYYNGEERAKGNILERFSAQQFPDLHSELNLSSLELGDSALYFCASSVDGTRDNEQFFGPGTRLTVL.

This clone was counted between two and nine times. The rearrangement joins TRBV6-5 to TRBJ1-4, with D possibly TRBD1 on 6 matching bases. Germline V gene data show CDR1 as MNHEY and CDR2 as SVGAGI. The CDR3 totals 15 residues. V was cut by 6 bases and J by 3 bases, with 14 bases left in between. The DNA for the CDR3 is TGTGCCAGCAGAGGCGACAGGTTCGCTAATGAAAAACTGTTTTTT. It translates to CASRGDRFANEKLFF.

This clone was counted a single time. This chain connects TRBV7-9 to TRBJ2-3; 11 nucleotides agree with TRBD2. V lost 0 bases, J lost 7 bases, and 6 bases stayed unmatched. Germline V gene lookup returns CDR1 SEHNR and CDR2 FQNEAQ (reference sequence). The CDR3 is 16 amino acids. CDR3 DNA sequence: TGTGCCAGCAGCTTAGCGTTAGCGGGAGGGTCGAATACGCAGTATTTT. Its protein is CASSLALAGGSNTQYF.

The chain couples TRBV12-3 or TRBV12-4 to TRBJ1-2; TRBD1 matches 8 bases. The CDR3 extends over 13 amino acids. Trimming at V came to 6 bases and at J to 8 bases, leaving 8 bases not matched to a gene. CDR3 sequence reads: CASSHDRGRGYTF. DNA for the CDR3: TGTGCCAGCAGCCATGACAGGGGACGGGGCTACACCTTC.

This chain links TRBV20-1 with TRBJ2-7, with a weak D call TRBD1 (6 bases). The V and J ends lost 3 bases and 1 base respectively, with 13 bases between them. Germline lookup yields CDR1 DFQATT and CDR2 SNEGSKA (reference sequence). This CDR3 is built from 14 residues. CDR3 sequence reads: CSASKDSHSYEQYF. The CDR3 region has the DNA TGCAGTGCTAGTAAGGACAGCCATTCCTACGAGCAGTACTTC.

The CDR3, as DNA: TGCAGCGTTCCCGGGAGTGGGCAAGAGACCCAGTACTTC. Its protein product is CSVPGSGQETQYF. The J gene is TRBJ2-5, the V gene TRBV29-1, with D tentatively TRBD2 (6 bases). CDR1 is SQVTM, CDR2 ANQGSEA, per germline. The V end lost 5 bases, the J end lost 2 bases, and 12 bases lay between the germline ends. This CDR3 region has 13 residues.

CDR3 bases: TGTGCCAGCAGCCCCGGTGGAAACACCATATATTTT. Translation: CASSPGGNTIYF. The chain recombines TRBV7-8 with TRBJ1-3; D gene uncertain. The CDR3 is made up of 12 amino acids. CDR1 is SGHVS and CDR2 is FQNEAQ in the germline V gene. Trimming removed 5 bases from V and 3 bases from J, with 5 bases in between.

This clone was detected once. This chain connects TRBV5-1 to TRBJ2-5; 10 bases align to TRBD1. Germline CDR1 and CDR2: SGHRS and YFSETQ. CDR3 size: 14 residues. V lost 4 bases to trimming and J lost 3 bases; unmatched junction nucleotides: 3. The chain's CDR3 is CASSLGTGEETQYF. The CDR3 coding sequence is TGCGCCAGCAGCCTAGGGACAGGGGAAGAGACCCAGTACTTC. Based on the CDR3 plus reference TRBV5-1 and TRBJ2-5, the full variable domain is KAGVTQTPRYLIKTRGQQVTLSCSPISGHRSVSWYQQTPGQGLQFLFEYFSETQRNKGNFPGRFSGRQFSNSRSEMNVSTLELGDSALYLCASSLGTGEETQYFGPGTRLLVL.

CDR3 nucleotides: TGTGCCAGCAGCCCTCAGGGGGCAACTGAAGCTTTCTTT. Residues: CASSPQGATEAFF. V and J are TRBV7-9 and TRBJ1-1; 8 bases are a match to TRBD1. Per germline, CDR1 SEHNR and CDR2 FQNEAQ (reference sequence). V gave up 5 bases and J gave up 5 bases; unmatched junction bases: 4. The CDR3 spans 13 residues. The full variable domain, with the rest looked up from reference TRBV7-9 and TRBJ1-1, is DTGVSQNPRHKITKRGQNVTFRCDPISEHNRLYWYRQTLGQGPEFLTYFQNEAQLEKSRLLSDRFSAERPKGSFSTLEIQRTEQGDSAMYLCASSPQGATEAFFGQGTRLTVV.

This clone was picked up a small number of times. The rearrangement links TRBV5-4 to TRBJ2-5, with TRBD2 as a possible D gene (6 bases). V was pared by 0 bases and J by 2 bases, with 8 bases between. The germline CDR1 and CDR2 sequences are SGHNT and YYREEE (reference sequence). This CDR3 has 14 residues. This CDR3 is CASSLVGGQETQYF. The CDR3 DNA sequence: TGTGCCAGCAGCTTGGTCGGAGGGCAAGAGACCCAGTACTTC.

DNA of the CDR3: TGTGCCAGTAGTATCCTAGCGGTGGTTCCTGGAAACACCATATATTTT. It translates to CASSILAVVPGNTIYF. The chain has TRBV19 and TRBJ1-3; D call uncertain. The V end lost 3 bases, the J end lost 2 bases, and 14 bases lay between the germline ends. Per the germline V gene, CDR1 is LNHDA and CDR2 is SQIVND (reference sequence). The CDR3 totals 16 residues. Full variable domain (outside the CDR3, taken from reference TRBV19 and TRBJ1-3): DGGITQSPKYLFRKEGQNVTLSCEQNLNHDAMYWYRQDPGQGLRLIYYSQIVNDFQKGDIAEGYSVSREKKESFPLTVTSAQKNPTAFYLCASSILAVVPGNTIYFGEGSWLTVV.

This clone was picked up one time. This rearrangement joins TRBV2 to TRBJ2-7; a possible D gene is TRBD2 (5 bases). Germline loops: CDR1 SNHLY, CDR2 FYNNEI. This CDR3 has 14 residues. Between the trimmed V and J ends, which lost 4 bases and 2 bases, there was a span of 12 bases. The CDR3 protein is CASSGWRAAYEQYF. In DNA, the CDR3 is TGTGCCAGCAGTGGATGGCGGGCGGCCTACGAGCAGTACTTC.

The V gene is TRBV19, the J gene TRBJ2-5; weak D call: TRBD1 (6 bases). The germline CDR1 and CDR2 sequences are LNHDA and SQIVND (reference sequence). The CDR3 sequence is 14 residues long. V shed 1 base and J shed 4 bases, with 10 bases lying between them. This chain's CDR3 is CASSIGTGRETQYF. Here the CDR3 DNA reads TGTGCCAGTAGTATAGGCACAGGGCGAGAGACCCAGTACTTC.

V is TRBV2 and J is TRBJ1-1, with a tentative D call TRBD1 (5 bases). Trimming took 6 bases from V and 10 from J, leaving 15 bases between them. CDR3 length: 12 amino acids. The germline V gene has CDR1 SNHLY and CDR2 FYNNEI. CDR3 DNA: TGTGCCAGCAGGGGCCCGGGGGGGTCAGCTTTCTTT. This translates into CASRGPGGSAFF.

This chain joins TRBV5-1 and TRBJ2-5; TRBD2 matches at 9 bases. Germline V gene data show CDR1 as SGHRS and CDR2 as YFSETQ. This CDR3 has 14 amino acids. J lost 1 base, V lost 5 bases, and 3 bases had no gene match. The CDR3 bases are TGCGCCAGCAGGGCGGGAGGGACCCAAGAGACCCAGTACTTC. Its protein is CASRAGGTQETQYF.

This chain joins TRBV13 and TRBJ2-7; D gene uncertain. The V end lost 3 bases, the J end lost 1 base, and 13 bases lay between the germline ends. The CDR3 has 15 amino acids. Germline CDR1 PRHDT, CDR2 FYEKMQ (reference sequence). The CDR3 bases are TGTGCCAGCAGCTTTTTCGGAGTAGAGTCCTACGAGCAGTACTTC. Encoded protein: CASSFFGVESYEQYF.

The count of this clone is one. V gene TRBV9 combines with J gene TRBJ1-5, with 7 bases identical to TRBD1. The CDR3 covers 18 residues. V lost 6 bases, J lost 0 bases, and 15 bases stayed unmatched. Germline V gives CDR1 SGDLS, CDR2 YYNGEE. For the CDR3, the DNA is TGTGCCAGCACCCTGACAGGGTTTCGTTCATATAGCAATCAGCCCCAGCATTTT. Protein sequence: CASTLTGFRSYSNQPQHF.

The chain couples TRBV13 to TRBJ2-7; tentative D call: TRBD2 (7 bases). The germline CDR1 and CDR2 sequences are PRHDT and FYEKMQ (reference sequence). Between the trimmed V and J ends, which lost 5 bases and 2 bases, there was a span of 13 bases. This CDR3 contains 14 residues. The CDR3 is CASSPRGGPYEQYF. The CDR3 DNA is TGTGCCAGCAGCCCCAGGGGAGGGCCCTACGAGCAGTACTTC.

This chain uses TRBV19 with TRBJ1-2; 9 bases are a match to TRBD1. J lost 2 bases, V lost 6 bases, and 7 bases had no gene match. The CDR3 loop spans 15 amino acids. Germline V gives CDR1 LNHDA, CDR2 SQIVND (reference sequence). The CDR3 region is CASRDRGRPNYGYTF. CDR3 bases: TGTGCCAGTAGGGACAGGGGCCGCCCGAACTATGGCTACACCTTC.

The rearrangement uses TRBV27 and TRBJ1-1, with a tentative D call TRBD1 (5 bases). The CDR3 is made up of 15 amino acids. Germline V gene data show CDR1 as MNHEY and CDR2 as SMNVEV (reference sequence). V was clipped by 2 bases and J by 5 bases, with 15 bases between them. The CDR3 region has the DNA TGTGCCAGCAGTTTACGGCAGGGAGGTAGTACTGAAGCTTTCTTT. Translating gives CASSLRQGGSTEAFF.